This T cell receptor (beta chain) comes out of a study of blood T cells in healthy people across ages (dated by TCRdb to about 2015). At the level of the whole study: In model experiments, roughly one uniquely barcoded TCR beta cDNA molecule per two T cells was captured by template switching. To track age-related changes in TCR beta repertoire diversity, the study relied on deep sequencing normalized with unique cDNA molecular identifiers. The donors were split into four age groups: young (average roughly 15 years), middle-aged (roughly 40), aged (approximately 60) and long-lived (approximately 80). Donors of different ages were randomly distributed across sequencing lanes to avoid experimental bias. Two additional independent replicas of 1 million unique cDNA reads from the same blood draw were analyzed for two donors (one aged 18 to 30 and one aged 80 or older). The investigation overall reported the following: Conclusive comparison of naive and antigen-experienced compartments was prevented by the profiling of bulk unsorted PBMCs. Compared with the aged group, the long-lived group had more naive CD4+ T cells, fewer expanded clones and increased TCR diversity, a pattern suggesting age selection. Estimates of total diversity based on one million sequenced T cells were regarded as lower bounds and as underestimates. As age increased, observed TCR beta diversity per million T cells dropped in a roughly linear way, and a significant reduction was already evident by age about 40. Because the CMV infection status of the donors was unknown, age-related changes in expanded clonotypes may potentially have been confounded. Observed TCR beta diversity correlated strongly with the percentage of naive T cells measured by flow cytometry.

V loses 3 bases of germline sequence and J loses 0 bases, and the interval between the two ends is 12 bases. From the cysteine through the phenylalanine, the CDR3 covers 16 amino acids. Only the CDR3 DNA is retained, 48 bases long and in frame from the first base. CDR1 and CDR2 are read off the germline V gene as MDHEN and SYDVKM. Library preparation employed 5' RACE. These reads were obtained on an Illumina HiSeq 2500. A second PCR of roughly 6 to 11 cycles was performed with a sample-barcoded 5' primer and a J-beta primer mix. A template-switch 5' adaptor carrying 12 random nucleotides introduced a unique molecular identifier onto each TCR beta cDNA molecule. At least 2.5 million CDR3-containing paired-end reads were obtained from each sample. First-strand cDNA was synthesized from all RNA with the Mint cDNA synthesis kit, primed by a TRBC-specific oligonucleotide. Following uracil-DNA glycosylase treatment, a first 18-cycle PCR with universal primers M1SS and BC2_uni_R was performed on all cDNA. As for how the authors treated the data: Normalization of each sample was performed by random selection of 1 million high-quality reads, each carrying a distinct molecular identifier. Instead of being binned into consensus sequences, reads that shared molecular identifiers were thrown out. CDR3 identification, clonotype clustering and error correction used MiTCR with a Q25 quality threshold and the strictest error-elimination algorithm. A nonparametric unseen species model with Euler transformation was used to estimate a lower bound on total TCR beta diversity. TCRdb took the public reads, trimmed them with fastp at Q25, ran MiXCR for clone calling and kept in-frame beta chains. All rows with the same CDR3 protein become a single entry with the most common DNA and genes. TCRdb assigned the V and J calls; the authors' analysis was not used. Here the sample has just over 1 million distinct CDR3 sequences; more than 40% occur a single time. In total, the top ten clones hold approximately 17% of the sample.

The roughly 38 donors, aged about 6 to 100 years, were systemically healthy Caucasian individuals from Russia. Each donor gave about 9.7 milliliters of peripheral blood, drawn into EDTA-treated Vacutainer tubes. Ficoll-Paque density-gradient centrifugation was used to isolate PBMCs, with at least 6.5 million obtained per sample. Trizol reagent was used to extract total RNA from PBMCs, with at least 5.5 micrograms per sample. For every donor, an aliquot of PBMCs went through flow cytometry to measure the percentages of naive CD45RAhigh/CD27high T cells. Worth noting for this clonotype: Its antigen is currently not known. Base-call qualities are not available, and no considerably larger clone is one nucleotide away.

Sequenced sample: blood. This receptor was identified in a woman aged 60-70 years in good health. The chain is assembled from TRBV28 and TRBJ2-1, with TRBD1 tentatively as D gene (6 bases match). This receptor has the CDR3 CASSFPRGGSYNEQFF. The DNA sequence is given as TGTGCCAGCAGTTTCCCGAGAGGGGGCTCCTACAATGAGCAGTTCTTC.